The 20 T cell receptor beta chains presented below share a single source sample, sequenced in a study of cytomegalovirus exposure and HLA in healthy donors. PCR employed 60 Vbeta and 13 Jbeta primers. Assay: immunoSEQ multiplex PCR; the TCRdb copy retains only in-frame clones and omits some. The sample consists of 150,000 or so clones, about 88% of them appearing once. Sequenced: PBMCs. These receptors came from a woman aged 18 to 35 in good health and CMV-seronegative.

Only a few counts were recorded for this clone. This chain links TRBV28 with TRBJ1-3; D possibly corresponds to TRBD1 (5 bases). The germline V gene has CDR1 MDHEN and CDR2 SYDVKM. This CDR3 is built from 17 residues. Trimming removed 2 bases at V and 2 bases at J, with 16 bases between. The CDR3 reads CASSLVQGRLPGNTIYF. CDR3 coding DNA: TGTGCCAGCAGTTTAGTCCAGGGTAGGCTTCCTGGAAACACCATATATTTT.

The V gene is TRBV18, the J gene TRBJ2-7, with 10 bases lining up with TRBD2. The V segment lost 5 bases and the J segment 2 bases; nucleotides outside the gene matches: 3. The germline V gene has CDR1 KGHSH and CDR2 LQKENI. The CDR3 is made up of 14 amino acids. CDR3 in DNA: TGTGCCAGCTCAGGGCTAGCGGGGGCCTACGAGCAGTACTTC. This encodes CASSGLAGAYEQYF.

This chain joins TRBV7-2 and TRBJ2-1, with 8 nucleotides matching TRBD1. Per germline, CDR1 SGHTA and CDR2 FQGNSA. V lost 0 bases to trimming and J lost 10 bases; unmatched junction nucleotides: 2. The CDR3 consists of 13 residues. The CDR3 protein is CASSLATGVEQFF. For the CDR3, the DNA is TGTGCCAGCAGCTTAGCGACAGGGGTAGAGCAGTTCTTC.

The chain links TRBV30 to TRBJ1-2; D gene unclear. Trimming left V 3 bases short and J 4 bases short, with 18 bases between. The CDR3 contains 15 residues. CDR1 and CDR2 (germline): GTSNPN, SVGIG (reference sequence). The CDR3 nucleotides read TGTGCCTGGAGGCCCCAACGGCTCCTAGGCTATGGCTACACCTTC. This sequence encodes CAWRPQRLLGYGYTF.

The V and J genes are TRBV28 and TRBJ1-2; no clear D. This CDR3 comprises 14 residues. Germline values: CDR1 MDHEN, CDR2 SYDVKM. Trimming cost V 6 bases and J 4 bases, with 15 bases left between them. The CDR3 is CASSPSPRIYGYTF. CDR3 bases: TGTGCCAGCAGCCCTTCACCGCGGATCTATGGCTACACCTTC.

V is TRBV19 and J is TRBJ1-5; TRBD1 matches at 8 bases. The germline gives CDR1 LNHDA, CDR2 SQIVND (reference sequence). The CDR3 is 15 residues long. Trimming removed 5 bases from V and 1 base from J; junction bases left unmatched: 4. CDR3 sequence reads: CASSVTGASNQPQHF. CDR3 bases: TGTGCCAGTAGTGTGACAGGGGCGAGCAATCAGCCCCAGCATTTT. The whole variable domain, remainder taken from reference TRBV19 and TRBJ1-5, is DGGITQSPKYLFRKEGQNVTLSCEQNLNHDAMYWYRQDPGQGLRLIYYSQIVNDFQKGDIAEGYSVSREKKESFPLTVTSAQKNPTAFYLCASSVTGASNQPQHFGDGTRLSIL.

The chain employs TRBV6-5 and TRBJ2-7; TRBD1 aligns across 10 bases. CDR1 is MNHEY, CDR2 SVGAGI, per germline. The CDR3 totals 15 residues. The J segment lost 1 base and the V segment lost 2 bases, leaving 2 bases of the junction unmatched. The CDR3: CASSYGGQGSYEQYF. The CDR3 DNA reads TGTGCCAGCAGTTACGGGGGACAGGGGTCCTACGAGCAGTACTTC.

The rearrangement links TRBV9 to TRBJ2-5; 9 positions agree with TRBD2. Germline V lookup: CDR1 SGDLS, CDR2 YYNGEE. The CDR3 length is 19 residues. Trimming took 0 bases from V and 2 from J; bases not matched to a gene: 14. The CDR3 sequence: CASSVASGPAGGPQETQYF. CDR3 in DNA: TGTGCCAGCAGCGTAGCTTCTGGTCCAGCGGGAGGCCCACAAGAGACCCAGTACTTC.

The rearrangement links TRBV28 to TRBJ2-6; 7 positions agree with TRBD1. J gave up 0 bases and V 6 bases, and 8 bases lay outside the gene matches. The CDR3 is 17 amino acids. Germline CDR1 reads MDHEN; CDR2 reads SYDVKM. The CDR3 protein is CASRNRDSRSGANVLTF. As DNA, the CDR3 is TGTGCCAGCAGGAACCGGGACAGTCGCTCTGGGGCCAACGTCCTGACTTTC.

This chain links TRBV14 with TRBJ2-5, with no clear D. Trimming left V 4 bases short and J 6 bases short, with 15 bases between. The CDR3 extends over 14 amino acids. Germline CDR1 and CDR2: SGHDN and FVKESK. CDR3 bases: TGTGCCAGCAGCCGAGGTTTGCGTGAAAAGACCCAGTACTTC. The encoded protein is CASSRGLREKTQYF. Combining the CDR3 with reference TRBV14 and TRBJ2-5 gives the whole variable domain EAGVTQFPSHSVIEKGQTVTLRCDPISGHDNLYWYRRVMGKEIKFLLHFVKESKQDESGMPNNRFLAERTGGTYSTLKVQPAELEDSGVYFCASSRGLREKTQYFGPGTRLLVL.

The CDR3 nucleotides are TGCGCCAGCAGTGACCCACGTTCAGGGACCTACGAGCAGTACTTC. This translates into CASSDPRSGTYEQYF. The chain uses TRBV10-1 and TRBJ2-7; tentatively, D is TRBD1 (5 bases). Deletions cut 3 bases from V and 2 bases from J, with 14 bases between. Germline CDR1 is WNHNN and CDR2 is SYGVQD (reference sequence). The CDR3 extends over 15 amino acids.

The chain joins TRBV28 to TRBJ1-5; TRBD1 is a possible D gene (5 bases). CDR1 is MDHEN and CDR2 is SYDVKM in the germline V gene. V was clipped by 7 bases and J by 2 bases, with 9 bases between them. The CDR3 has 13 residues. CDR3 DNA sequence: TGTGCCAGCATAGGGGCCCGCAATCAGCCCCAGCATTTT. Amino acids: CASIGARNQPQHF.

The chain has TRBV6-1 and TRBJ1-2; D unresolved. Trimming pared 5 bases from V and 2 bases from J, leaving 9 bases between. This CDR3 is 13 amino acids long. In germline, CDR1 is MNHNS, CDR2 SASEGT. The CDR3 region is CASSLDGNYGYTF. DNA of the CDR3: TGTGCCAGCAGTCTAGACGGAAACTATGGCTACACCTTC.

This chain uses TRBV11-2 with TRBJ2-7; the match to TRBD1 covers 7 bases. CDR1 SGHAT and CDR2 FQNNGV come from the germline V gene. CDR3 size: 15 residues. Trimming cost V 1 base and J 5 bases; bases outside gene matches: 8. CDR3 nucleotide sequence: TGTGCCAGCAGCTTAGGTACTCAGGGGGTCGACGAGCAGTACTTC. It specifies CASSLGTQGVDEQYF.

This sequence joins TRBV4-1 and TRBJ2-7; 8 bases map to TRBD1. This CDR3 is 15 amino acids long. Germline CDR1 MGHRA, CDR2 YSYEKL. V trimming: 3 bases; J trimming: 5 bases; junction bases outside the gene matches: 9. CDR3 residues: CASSHTGTGLHEQYF. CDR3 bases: TGCGCCAGCAGCCATACCGGGACAGGTTTACACGAGCAGTACTTC.

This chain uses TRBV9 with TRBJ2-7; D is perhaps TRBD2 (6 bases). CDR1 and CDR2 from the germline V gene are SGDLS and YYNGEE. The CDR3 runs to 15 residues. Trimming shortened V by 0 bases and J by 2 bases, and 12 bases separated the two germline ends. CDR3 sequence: CASSVGGEGAYEQYF. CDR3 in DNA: TGTGCCAGCAGCGTAGGGGGGGAAGGGGCCTACGAGCAGTACTTC.

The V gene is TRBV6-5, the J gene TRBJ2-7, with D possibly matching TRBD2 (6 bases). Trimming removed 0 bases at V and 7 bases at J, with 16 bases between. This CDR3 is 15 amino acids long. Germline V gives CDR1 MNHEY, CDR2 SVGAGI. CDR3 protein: CASSYSWGVSGEQYF. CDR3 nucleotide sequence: TGTGCCAGCAGTTACTCGTGGGGGGTCTCAGGAGAGCAGTACTTC.

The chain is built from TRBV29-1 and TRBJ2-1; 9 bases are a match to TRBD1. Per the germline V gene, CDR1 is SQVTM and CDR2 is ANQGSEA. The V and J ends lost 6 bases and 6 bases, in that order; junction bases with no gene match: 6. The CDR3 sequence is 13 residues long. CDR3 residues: CSVSGQGLNEQFF. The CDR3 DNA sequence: TGCAGCGTCTCGGGACAGGGTCTCAATGAGCAGTTCTTC.

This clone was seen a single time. The CDR3 loop is CASSFRQGAAEAFF. CDR3 coding DNA: TGTGCCAGCAGCTTCAGACAGGGGGCGGCTGAAGCTTTCTTT. This sequence joins TRBV7-2 and TRBJ1-1; TRBD1 matches 10 bases. V shed 3 bases, J shed 6 bases, and the junction held 4 bases outside the gene matches. The CDR3 covers 14 residues. Per germline, CDR1 SGHTA and CDR2 FQGNSA.

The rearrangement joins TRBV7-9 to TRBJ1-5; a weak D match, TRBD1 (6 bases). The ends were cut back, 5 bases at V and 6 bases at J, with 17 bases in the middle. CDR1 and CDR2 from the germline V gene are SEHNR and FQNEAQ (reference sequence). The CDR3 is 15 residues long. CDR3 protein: CASSEQGGLGQPQHF. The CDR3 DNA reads TGTGCCAGCAGCGAACAGGGAGGGCTAGGTCAGCCCCAGCATTTT.